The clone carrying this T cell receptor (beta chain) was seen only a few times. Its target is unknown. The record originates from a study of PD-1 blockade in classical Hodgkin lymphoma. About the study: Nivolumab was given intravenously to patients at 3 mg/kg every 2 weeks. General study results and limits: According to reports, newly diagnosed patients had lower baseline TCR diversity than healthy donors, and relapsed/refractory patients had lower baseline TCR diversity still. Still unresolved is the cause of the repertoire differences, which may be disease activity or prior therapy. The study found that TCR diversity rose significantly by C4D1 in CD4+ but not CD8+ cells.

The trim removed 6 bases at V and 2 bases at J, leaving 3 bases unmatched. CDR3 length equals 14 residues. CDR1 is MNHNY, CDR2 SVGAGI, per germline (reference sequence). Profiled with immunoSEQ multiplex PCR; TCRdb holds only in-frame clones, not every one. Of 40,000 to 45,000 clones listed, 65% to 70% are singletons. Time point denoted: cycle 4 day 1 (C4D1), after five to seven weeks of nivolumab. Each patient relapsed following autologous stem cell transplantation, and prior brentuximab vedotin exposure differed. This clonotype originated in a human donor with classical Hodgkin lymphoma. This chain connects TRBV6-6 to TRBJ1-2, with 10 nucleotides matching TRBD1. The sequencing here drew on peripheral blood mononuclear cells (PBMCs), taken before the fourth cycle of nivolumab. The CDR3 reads CASRTGQGNYGYTF. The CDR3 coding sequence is TGTGCCAGCAGAACGGGACAGGGGAACTATGGCTACACCTTC.